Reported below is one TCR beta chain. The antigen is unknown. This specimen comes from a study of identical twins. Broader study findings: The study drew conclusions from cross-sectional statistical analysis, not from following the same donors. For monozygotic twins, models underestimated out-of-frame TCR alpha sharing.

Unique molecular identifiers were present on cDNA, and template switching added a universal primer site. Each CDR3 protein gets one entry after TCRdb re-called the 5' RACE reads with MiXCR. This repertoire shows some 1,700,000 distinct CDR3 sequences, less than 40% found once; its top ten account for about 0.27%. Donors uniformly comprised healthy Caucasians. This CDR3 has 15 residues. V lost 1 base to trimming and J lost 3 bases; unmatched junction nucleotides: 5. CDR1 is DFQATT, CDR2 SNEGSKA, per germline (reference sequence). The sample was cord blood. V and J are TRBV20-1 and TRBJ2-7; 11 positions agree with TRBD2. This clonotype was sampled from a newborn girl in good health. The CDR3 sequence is CSARAGLAAFYEQYF. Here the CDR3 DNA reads TGCAGTGCTAGAGCGGGACTAGCGGCGTTCTACGAGCAGTACTTC.